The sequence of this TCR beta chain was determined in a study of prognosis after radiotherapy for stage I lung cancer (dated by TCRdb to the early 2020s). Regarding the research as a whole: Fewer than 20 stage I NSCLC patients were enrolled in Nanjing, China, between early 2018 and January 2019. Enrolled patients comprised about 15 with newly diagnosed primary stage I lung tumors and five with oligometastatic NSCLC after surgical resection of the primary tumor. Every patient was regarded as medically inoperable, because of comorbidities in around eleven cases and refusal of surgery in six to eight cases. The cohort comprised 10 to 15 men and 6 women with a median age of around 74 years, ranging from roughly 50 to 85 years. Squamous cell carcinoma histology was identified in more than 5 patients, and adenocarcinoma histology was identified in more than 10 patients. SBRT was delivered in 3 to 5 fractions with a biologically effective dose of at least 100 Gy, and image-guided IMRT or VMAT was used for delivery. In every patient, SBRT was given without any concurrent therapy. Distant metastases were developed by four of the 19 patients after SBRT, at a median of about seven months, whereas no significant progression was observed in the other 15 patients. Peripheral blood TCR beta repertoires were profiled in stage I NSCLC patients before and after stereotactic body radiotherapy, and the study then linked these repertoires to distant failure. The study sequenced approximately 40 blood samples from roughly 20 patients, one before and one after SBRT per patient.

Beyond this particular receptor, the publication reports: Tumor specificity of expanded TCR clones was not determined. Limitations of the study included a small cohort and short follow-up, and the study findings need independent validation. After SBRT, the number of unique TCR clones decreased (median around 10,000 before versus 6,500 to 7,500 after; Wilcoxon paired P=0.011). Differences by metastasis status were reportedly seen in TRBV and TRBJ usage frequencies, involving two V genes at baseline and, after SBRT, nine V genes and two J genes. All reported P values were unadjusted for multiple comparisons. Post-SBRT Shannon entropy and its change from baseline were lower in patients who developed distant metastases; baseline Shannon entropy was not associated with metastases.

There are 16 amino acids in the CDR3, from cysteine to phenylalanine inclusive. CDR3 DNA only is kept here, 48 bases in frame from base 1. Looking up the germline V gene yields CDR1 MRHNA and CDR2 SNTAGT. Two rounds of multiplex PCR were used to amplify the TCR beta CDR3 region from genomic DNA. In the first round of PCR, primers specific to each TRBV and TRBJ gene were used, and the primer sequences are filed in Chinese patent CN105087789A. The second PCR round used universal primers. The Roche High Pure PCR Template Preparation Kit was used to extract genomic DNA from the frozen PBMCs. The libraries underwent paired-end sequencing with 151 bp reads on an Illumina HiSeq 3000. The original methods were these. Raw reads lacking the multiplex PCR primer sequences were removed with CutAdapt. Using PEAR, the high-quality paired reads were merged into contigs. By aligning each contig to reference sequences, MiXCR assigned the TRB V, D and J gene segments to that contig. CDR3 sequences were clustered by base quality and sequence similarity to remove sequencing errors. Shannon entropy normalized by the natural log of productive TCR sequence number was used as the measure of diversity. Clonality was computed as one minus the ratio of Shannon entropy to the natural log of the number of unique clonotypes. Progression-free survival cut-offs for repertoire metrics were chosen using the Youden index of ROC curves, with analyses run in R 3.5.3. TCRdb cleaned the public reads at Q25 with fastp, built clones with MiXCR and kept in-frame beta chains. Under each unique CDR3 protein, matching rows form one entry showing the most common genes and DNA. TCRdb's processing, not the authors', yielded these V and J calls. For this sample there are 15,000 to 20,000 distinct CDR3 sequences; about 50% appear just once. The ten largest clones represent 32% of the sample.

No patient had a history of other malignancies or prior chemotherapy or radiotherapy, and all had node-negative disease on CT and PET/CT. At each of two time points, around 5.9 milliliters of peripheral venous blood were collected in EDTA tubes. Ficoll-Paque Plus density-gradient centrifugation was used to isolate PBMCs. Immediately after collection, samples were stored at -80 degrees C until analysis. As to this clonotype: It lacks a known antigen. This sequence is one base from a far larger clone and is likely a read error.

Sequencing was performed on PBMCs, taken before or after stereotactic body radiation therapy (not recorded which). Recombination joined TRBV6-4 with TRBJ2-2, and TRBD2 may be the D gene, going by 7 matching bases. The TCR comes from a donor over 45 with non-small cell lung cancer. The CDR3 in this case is CASGAGHQDITWELFF. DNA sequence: TGTGCCAGCGGAGCGGGACACCAGGACATCACCTGGGAGCTGTTTTTT.